This T cell receptor (beta chain) was documented in a study of blood T cell repertoires in COVID-19. Whole-study context: Specimens from acute and convalescent COVID-19 originated in the United States, Italy and Spain. T cells, B-cell-depleted T cells, or PBMCs provided the cDNA or gDNA that served as material.

Looked up from germline, CDR1 is LNHDA and CDR2 is SQIVND (reference sequence). The J segment lost 4 bases and the V segment lost 7 bases, leaving 11 bases of the junction unmatched. The CDR3 is made up of 15 amino acids. Methods used by the authors: Reference gene primer amplification gave estimated nucleated cell counts. The table came from immunoSEQ multiplex PCR; TCRdb's copy has only in-frame clones and leaves some out. For V, J and clone size, that table is used; D and trimming come from the DNA. Among about 87,000 clones listed, 80% to 90% were seen once. The source of this sequence is a human donor with acute or convalescent COVID-19. The donor label of this sample is uncertain. The sample comprised peripheral blood. V usage is TRBV19 and J usage is TRBJ1-2; 8 nucleotides align to TRBD1. For the CDR3, the DNA is TGTGCCAGTAAACTCGGACAGGGTAGCCCCTATGGCTACACCTTC. This translates into CASKLGQGSPYGYTF.